This entry lists 32 T cell receptor beta chains sequenced from one sample in a study of blood T cell repertoires in COVID-19. Profiled with immunoSEQ multiplex PCR; TCRdb holds only in-frame clones, not every one. Of more than 200,000 clones listed, just over 85% are singletons. The sample comprised PBMCs or T cells enriched from blood (not recorded which). The receptor set was obtained from a middle-aged man who had recovered from COVID-19.

The J gene is TRBJ2-2, the V gene TRBV2; weak D call: TRBD1 (6 bases). From germline, CDR1 is SNHLY and CDR2 FYNNEI. The CDR3 is made up of 17 amino acids. Trimming stripped 2 bases from V and 7 bases from J, with 20 bases between. The CDR3 is CASSELAGEMVGGELFF. CDR3 bases: TGTGCCAGCAGTGAACTGGCAGGGGAGATGGTTGGCGGGGAGCTGTTTTTT.

The chain links TRBV7-8 to TRBJ1-1; no firm D call. Trimming cost V 4 bases and J 6 bases, with 15 bases left between them. Germline CDR1 is SGHVS and CDR2 is FQNEAQ. This CDR3 comprises 14 residues. CDR3: CASSSPRLGPEAFF. As DNA, the CDR3 is TGTGCCAGCAGCTCCCCGAGGCTCGGTCCTGAAGCTTTCTTT.

J is TRBJ1-1 and V is TRBV5-4; D unclear. The germline V and J ends were trimmed by 5 bases and 2 bases, with 10 bases remaining between them. CDR3 length: 13 residues. Germline values: CDR1 SGHNT, CDR2 YYREEE (reference sequence). The CDR3 DNA follows: TGTGCCAGCAGTATCTTGACAAACACTGAAGCTTTCTTT. Residues: CASSILTNTEAFF. Filled out from reference TRBV5-4 and TRBJ1-1, the complete variable domain reads ETGVTQSPTHLIKTRGQQVTLRCSSQSGHNTVSWYQQALGQGPQFIFQYYREEENGRGNFPPRFSGLQFPNYSSELNVNALELDDSALYLCASSILTNTEAFFGQGTRLTVV.

This rearrangement joins TRBV6-5 to TRBJ1-1; D not certain. The CDR3 runs 13 residues. Germline V gene sequence: CDR1 MNHEY, CDR2 SVGAGI. The V and J ends lost 0 bases and 3 bases respectively, with 5 bases between them. CDR3 DNA: TGTGCCAGCAGTTACTCGTTCGACACTGAAGCTTTCTTT. Translation: CASSYSFDTEAFF.

The genes are TRBV9 and TRBJ2-1; 8 positions match TRBD2. The CDR3 length is 15 residues. V shed 1 base, J shed 7 bases, and the junction held 7 bases outside the gene matches. The germline CDR1 and CDR2 sequences are SGDLS and YYNGEE. The CDR3 DNA reads TGTGCCAGCAGCGTAAGGCTAGCGGGCGGGAATGAGCAGTTCTTC. Translating gives CASSVRLAGGNEQFF.

The chain links TRBV21-1 to TRBJ2-7; the table's D call of TRBD2 was not tested on the DNA. TRBV21-1 is labeled a pseudogene. The CDR3 is 19 residues long. CDR3 coding DNA: TGTGCCAGCAGTAATATGACTAGCGGGAGGGTCGCTAACTTCTACGAGCAGTACTTC. This gives the protein CASSNMTSGRVANFYEQYF.

J is TRBJ2-5 and V is TRBV9; 7 bases map to TRBD2. The germline V gene encodes CDR1 SGDLS and CDR2 YYNGEE. The CDR3 has 18 residues. V dropped 4 bases and J dropped 0; count of bases not matched to a gene: 15. The CDR3 is CASSPEKRASGNQETQYF. CDR3 sequence (DNA): TGTGCCAGCAGCCCGGAGAAAAGGGCTAGCGGAAACCAAGAGACCCAGTACTTC.

This chain joins TRBV7-3 and TRBJ2-3; 7 bases line up with TRBD1. Germline lookup yields CDR1 SGHTA and CDR2 FQGTGA. V dropped 5 bases and J dropped 2; count of bases not matched to a gene: 7. The CDR3 is 15 residues long. CDR3 nucleotides: TGTGCCAGCAGCCAGGGACAGTTAAACACAGATACGCAGTATTTT. The encoded protein is CASSQGQLNTDTQYF. Filled out from reference TRBV7-3 and TRBJ2-3, the complete variable domain reads GAGVSQTPSNKVTEKGKYVELRCDPISGHTALYWYRQSLGQGPEFLIYFQGTGAADDSGLPNDRFFAVRPEGSVSTLKIQRTERGDSAVYLCASSQGQLNTDTQYFGPGTRLTVL.

The chain carries TRBV7-8 and TRBJ2-6; TRBD1 is a possible D gene (6 bases). CDR1 is SGHVS and CDR2 is FQNEAQ in the germline V gene. V was pared by 6 bases and J by 14 bases, with 20 bases between. This CDR3 is 14 amino acids long. CDR3 amino acids: CASRLRGQTHILTF. The CDR3 coding sequence is TGTGCCAGCAGGCTTCGCGGACAGACCCACATCCTGACTTTC. Drawing the rest from reference TRBV7-8 and TRBJ2-6, the complete variable domain is GAGVSQSPRYKVAKRGQDVALRCDPISGHVSLFWYQQALGQGPEFLTYFQNEAQLDKSGLPSDRFFAERPEGSVSTLKIQRTQQEDSAVYLCASRLRGQTHILTFGAGSRLTVL.

The chain combines TRBV28 with TRBJ1-5; perhaps TRBD1 as D (6 bases). Germline-derived CDR1 and CDR2 are MDHEN and SYDVKM. The CDR3 consists of 12 residues. V gave up 7 bases and J gave up 7 bases, with 11 bases separating them. CDR3 loop: CASNQGSQPQHF. CDR3 nucleotide sequence: TGTGCCAGCAATCAGGGGAGCCAGCCCCAGCATTTT. Full variable domain (rest looked up from reference TRBV28 and TRBJ1-5): DVKVTQSSRYLVKRTGEKVFLECVQDMDHENMFWYRQDPGLGLRLIYFSYDVKMKEKGDIPEGYSVSREKKERFSLILESASTNQTSMYLCASNQGSQPQHFGDGTRLSIL.

The chain has TRBV3-1 (or the pseudogene TRBV3-2) and TRBJ2-7; unclear D gene. Trimming pared 0 bases from V and 6 bases from J, leaving 9 bases between. Germline lookup yields CDR1 LGHDT and CDR2 YNNKEL (reference sequence). This CDR3 spans 13 amino acids. This CDR3 reads CASSQDPLGEQYF. CDR3 DNA: TGTGCCAGCAGCCAAGATCCCCTCGGCGAGCAGTACTTC.

In DNA, the CDR3 is TGCAGCGCCCAGGCAGCTAACTATGGCTACACCTTC. Its translation is CSAQAANYGYTF. The chain couples TRBV29-1 to TRBJ1-2; D gene ambiguous. The CDR3 is 12 amino acids. The V end was cut by 7 bases, the J end by 0 bases, with 9 bases between. Germline V gene sequence: CDR1 SQVTM, CDR2 ANQGSEA.

The chain recombines TRBV13 with TRBJ1-1, with 7 bases that match TRBD1. The germline CDR1 and CDR2 sequences are PRHDT and FYEKMQ (reference sequence). With V trimmed by 5 bases and J by 2 bases, 5 bases remained unmatched. The CDR3 spans 14 residues. CDR3 in amino acids: CASSGGTANTEAFF. CDR3 DNA sequence: TGTGCCAGCAGCGGAGGGACAGCCAACACTGAAGCTTTCTTT.

This chain links TRBV28 with TRBJ2-7, with D unclear. Trimming stripped 5 bases from V and 2 bases from J, with 4 bases between. Looked up from germline, CDR1 is MDHEN and CDR2 is SYDVKM. CDR3 size: 11 residues. The CDR3 coding sequence is TGTGCCAGCAGTGTAACCTACGAGCAGTACTTC. It yields the protein CASSVTYEQYF.

J is TRBJ2-1 and V is TRBV27; TRBD2 matches 12 bases. The germline CDR1 and CDR2 sequences are MNHEY and SMNVEV (reference sequence). CDR3 length: 18 amino acids. V trimming: 0 bases; J trimming: 7 bases; junction bases outside the gene matches: 10. CDR3 sequence: CASSLSIGTSGPDNEQFF. In DNA form, the CDR3 reads TGTGCCAGCAGTTTATCGATTGGGACTAGCGGGCCGGATAATGAGCAGTTCTTC.

This sequence joins TRBV9 and TRBJ2-1; 8 nucleotides line up with TRBD2. Trimming removed 3 bases from V and 0 bases from J; junction bases left unmatched: 2. Per the germline V gene, CDR1 is SGDLS and CDR2 is YYNGEE. This CDR3 is 15 amino acids long. CDR3 coding DNA: TGTGCCAGCAGCGCTAGCGGGTACTCCTACAATGAGCAGTTCTTC. This encodes CASSASGYSYNEQFF.

This chain links TRBV6-2 or TRBV6-3 with TRBJ2-2; 7 nucleotides match TRBD2. The CDR3 consists of 16 residues. Germline V gene lookup returns CDR1 MNHEY and CDR2 SVGEGT. J was trimmed by 1 base and V by 3 bases; bases with no gene match: 5. The CDR3 sequence: CASSYFPSGNTGELFF. CDR3 coding DNA: TGTGCCAGCAGTTATTTTCCTAGCGGGAACACCGGGGAGCTGTTTTTT.

This clone appeared once. The gene calls are TRBV5-1 and TRBJ1-3; D ambiguous. Per germline, CDR1 SGHRS and CDR2 YFSETQ. The CDR3 has 13 amino acids. The V and J ends lost 3 bases and 0 bases respectively, with 4 bases between them. The CDR3 nucleotides read TGCGCCAGCAGCTCTCCCTCTGGAAACACCATATATTTT. It translates to CASSSPSGNTIYF.

The CDR3 is CSASLGDLNYGYTF. The DNA of the CDR3 is TGCAGTGCTAGTCTCGGGGACTTAAACTATGGCTACACCTTC. The V call is TRBV20-1, the J call TRBJ1-2, with a tentative D call TRBD1 (5 bases). The CDR3 contains 14 residues. The germline V gene encodes CDR1 DFQATT and CDR2 SNEGSKA (reference sequence). V lost 3 bases, J lost 2 bases, and 13 bases lay in between.

V is TRBV7-6 and J is TRBJ2-7, with 7 bases fitting TRBD1. CDR3 length equals 18 residues. The germline V gene has CDR1 SGHVS and CDR2 FNYEAQ. Losses at the gene ends were 1 base for V and 1 base for J; bases not matched to a gene: 13. CDR3 nucleotide sequence: TGTGCCAGCAGCTTAGGGACAGGATCACTAACTCCATCCTACGAGCAGTACTTC. Its translation: CASSLGTGSLTPSYEQYF.

V usage is TRBV19 and J usage is TRBJ1-1, with 9 bases fitting TRBD1. The CDR3 is 14 amino acids. J gave up 8 bases and V 4 bases, and 8 bases lay outside the gene matches. Germline CDR1 LNHDA, CDR2 SQIVND (reference sequence). CDR3 sequence reads: CASSTGGQGFEAFF. The DNA for the CDR3 is TGTGCCAGTAGTACTGGGGGACAGGGATTCGAAGCTTTCTTT.

This chain uses TRBV28 with TRBJ2-3, with 8 bases identical to TRBD2. Per the germline V gene, CDR1 is MDHEN and CDR2 is SYDVKM. J was trimmed by 1 base and V by 4 bases; bases with no gene match: 7. CDR3 length: 16 amino acids. DNA for the CDR3: TGTGCCAGCAGTTCGGTCACTAGCGGACGCACAGATACGCAGTATTTT. Translating gives CASSSVTSGRTDTQYF.

V and J are TRBV9 and TRBJ2-1, with 7 bases fitting TRBD1. V gave up 3 bases and J gave up 10 bases; unmatched junction bases: 13. The CDR3 is 15 residues long. Germline V lookup: CDR1 SGDLS, CDR2 YYNGEE. CDR3 region: CASSDRDRRFGEQFF. The CDR3 DNA sequence: TGTGCCAGCAGCGACCGGGACAGACGCTTCGGGGAGCAGTTCTTC.

In its sample, this clone was seen once. The chain is built from TRBV3-1 (or the pseudogene TRBV3-2) and TRBJ1-3; no definite D call. V dropped 6 bases and J dropped 0 bases, with 12 bases sitting between them. From germline, CDR1 is LGHDT and CDR2 YNNKEL (reference sequence). This CDR3 has 15 amino acids. The CDR3: CASRLGINSGNTIYF. CDR3 in DNA: TGTGCCAGCAGACTAGGGATAAACTCTGGAAACACCATATATTTT.

The V gene is TRBV4-2, the J gene TRBJ2-1; weak D call: TRBD2 (5 bases). This CDR3 spans 17 amino acids. In germline, CDR1 is LGHNA, CDR2 YNFKEQ. V lost 0 bases and J 4 bases, leaving 16 bases between the germline ends. The CDR3: CASSQDEAGAFYNEQFF. As DNA, the CDR3 is TGTGCCAGCAGCCAAGATGAGGCGGGCGCTTTTTACAATGAGCAGTTCTTC.

V usage is TRBV19 and J usage is TRBJ1-6; D perhaps matches TRBD1 (5 bases). This CDR3 is built from 14 residues. CDR1 and CDR2 from the germline V gene are LNHDA and SQIVND (reference sequence). V lost 1 base to trimming and J lost 9 bases, with 10 bases between them. The CDR3 DNA follows: TGTGCCAGTAGTATAGCGACAGTCGGTTCACCCCTCCACTTT. Translating it yields CASSIATVGSPLHF.

The rearrangement links TRBV3-1 (or the pseudogene TRBV3-2) to TRBJ1-2; 7 positions match TRBD1. The CDR3 length is 19 residues. The junction had 21 bases not matched to a gene; V was cut back by 5 bases and J by 3 bases. Germline-derived CDR1 and CDR2 are LGHDT and YNNKEL (reference sequence). Here the CDR3 DNA reads TGTGCCAGCAGCTCACCCCGCGGCTCCGGGACAGTCGAATACTATGGCTACACCTTC. It yields the protein CASSSPRGSGTVEYYGYTF.

The chain carries TRBV2 and TRBJ1-1; TRBD1 aligns across 7 bases. This CDR3 has 13 amino acids. Germline CDR1 is SNHLY and CDR2 is FYNNEI. V lost 5 bases, J lost 7 bases, and 7 bases stayed unmatched. CDR3 DNA: TGTGCCAGCAGTCCAAGGACAGGTGTTGAAGCTTTCTTT. This sequence encodes CASSPRTGVEAFF.

This chain uses TRBV3-1 (or the pseudogene TRBV3-2) with TRBJ2-7; 8 bases align to TRBD2. The CDR3 runs to 13 residues. Germline CDR1 reads LGHDT; CDR2 reads YNNKEL (reference sequence). J was trimmed by 5 bases and V by 5 bases; bases with no gene match: 5. The CDR3 protein is CASSYSGGDEQYF. In nucleotides, the CDR3 is TGTGCCAGCAGCTATTCCGGGGGGGACGAGCAGTACTTC.

This chain connects TRBV7-8 to TRBJ2-4; tentative D call: TRBD2 (6 bases). The CDR3 is 15 amino acids. The ends were cut back, 6 bases at V and 0 bases at J, with 12 bases in the middle. CDR1 is SGHVS and CDR2 is FQNEAQ in the germline V gene. CDR3 bases: TGTGCCAGCAGTCATTGGGGGGTAGCCAAAAACATTCAGTACTTC. It codes for CASSHWGVAKNIQYF. Using reference TRBV7-8 and TRBJ2-4 for the parts outside the CDR3, the full variable domain is GAGVSQSPRYKVAKRGQDVALRCDPISGHVSLFWYQQALGQGPEFLTYFQNEAQLDKSGLPSDRFFAERPEGSVSTLKIQRTQQEDSAVYLCASSHWGVAKNIQYFGAGTRLSVL.

The gene calls are TRBV6-2 or TRBV6-3 and TRBJ1-2; the D is unclear. The CDR3 extends over 16 amino acids. Per the germline V gene, CDR1 is MNHEY and CDR2 is SVGEGT. Trimming cost V 0 bases and J 4 bases, with 15 bases left between them. CDR3 in amino acids: CASSYSNPGDSYGYTF. In DNA, the CDR3 is TGTGCCAGCAGTTACTCGAATCCGGGAGACTCCTATGGCTACACCTTC.

This sequence joins TRBV28 and TRBJ1-5; D ambiguous. Germline lookup yields CDR1 MDHEN and CDR2 SYDVKM. The V gene lost 7 bases and the J gene lost 4 bases, with 11 bases spanning the gap. This CDR3 comprises 13 residues. CDR3 sequence (DNA): TGTGCCAGCAATCGGTGGAGGAATCAGCCCCAGCATTTT. It yields the protein CASNRWRNQPQHF. The entire variable domain, with the rest obtained from reference TRBV28 and TRBJ1-5, is as follows: DVKVTQSSRYLVKRTGEKVFLECVQDMDHENMFWYRQDPGLGLRLIYFSYDVKMKEKGDIPEGYSVSREKKERFSLILESASTNQTSMYLCASNRWRNQPQHFGDGTRLSIL.